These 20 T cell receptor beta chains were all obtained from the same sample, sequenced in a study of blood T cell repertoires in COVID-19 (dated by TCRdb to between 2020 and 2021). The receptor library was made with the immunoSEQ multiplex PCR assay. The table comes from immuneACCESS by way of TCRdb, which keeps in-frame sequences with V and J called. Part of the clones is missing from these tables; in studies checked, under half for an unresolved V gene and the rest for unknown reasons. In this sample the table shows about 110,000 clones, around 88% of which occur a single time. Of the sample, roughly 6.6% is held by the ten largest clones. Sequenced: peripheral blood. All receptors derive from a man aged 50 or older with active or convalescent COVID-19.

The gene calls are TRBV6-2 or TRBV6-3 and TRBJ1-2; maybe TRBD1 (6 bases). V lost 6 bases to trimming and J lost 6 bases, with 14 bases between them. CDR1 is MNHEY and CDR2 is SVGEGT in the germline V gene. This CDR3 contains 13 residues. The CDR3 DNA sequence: TGTGCCAGCAGCTTGCGGGGGGCAAATGGCTACACCTTC. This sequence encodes CASSLRGANGYTF.

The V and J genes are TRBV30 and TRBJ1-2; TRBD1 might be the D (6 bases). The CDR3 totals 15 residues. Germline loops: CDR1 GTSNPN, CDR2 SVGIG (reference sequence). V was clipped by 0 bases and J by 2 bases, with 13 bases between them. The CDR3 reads CAWSVRGGYNYGYTF. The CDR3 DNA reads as TGTGCCTGGAGTGTACGCGGGGGCTACAACTATGGCTACACCTTC.

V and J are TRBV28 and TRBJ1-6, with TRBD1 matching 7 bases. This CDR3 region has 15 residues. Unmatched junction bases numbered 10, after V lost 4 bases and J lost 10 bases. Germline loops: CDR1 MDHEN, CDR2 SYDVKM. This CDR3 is CASSSTGLGRSPLHF. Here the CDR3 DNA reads TGTGCCAGCAGTTCGACAGGGTTGGGAAGGTCACCCCTCCACTTT.

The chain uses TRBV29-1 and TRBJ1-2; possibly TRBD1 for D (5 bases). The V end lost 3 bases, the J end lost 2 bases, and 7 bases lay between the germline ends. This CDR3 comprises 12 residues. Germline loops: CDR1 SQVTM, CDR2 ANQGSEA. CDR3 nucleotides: TGCAGCGTTGACCCAGGGAACTATGGCTACACCTTC. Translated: CSVDPGNYGYTF.

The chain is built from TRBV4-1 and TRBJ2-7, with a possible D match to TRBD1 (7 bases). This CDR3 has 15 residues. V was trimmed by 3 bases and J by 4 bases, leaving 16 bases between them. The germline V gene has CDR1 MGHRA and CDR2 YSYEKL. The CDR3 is CASSHPTGDLYEQYF. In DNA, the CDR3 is TGCGCCAGCAGCCATCCTACAGGGGACTTATACGAGCAGTACTTC.

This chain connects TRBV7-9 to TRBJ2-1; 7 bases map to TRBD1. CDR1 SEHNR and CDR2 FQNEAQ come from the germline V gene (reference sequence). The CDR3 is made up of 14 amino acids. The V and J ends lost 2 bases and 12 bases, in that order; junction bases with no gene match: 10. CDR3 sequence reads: CASSLTTGVFAQFF. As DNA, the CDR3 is TGTGCCAGCAGCTTAACCACAGGGGTCTTTGCGCAGTTCTTC. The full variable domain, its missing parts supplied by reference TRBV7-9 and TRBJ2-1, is DTGVSQNPRHKITKRGQNVTFRCDPISEHNRLYWYRQTLGQGPEFLTYFQNEAQLEKSRLLSDRFSAERPKGSFSTLEIQRTEQGDSAMYLCASSLTTGVFAQFFGPGTRLTVL.

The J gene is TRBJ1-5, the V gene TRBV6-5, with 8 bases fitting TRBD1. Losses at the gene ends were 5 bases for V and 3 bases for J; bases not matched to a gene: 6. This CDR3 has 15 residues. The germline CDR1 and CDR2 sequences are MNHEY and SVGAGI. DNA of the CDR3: TGTGCCAGCAGTACAACAGGGGGAGACAATCAGCCCCAGCATTTT. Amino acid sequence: CASSTTGGDNQPQHF.

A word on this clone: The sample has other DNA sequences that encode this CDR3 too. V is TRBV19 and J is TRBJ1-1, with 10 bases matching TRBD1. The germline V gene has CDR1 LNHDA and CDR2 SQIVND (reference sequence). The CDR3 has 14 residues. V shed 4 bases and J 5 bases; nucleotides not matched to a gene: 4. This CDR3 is CASSRDRGRTEAFF. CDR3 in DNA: TGTGCCAGTAGTAGAGACAGGGGGCGGACTGAAGCTTTCTTT.

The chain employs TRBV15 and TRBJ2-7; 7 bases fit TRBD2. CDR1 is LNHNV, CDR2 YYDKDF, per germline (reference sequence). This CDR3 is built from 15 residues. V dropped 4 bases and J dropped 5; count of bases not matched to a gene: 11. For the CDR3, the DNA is TGTGCCACCAGCAAAACTCGCGGGAGTAACAACGAGCAGTACTTC. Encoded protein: CATSKTRGSNNEQYF.

The CDR3 loop reads CASRTGGEFQPQHF. CDR3 nucleotides: TGTGCCAGCAGGACAGGGGGCGAATTTCAGCCCCAGCATTTT. The rearrangement uses TRBV28 and TRBJ1-5, with 10 positions matching TRBD1. Germline V gene data show CDR1 as MDHEN and CDR2 as SYDVKM. The CDR3 extends over 14 amino acids. The V segment lost 6 bases and the J segment 6 bases; nucleotides outside the gene matches: 5.

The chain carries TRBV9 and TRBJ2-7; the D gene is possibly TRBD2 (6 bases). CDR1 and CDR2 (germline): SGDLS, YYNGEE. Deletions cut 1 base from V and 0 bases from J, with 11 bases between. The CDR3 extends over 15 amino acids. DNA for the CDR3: TGTGCCAGCAGCGTATCGGGGGTCCCCTCCTACGAGCAGTACTTC. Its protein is CASSVSGVPSYEQYF. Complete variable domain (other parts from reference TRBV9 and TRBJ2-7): DSGVTQTPKHLITATGQRVTLRCSPRSGDLSVYWYQQSLDQGLQFLIQYYNGEERAKGNILERFSAQQFPDLHSELNLSSLELGDSALYFCASSVSGVPSYEQYFGPGTRLTVT.

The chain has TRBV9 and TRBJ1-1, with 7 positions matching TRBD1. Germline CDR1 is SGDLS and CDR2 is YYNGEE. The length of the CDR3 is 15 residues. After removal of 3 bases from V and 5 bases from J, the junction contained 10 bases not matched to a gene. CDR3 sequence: CASSATGVTYTEAFF. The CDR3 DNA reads TGTGCCAGCAGCGCCACAGGGGTCACGTATACTGAAGCTTTCTTT.

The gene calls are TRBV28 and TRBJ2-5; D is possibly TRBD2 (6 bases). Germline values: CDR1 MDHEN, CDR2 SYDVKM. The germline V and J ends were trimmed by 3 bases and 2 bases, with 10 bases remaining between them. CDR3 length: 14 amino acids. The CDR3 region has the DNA TGTGCCAGCAGTTTCCCGGGGGTTCAAGAGACCCAGTACTTC. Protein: CASSFPGVQETQYF.

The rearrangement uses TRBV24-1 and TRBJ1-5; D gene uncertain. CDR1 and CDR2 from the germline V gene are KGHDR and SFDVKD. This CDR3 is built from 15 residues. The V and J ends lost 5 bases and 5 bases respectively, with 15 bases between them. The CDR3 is CATSGNSGPDQPQHF. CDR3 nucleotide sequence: TGTGCCACCAGTGGCAATTCAGGCCCCGATCAGCCCCAGCATTTT.

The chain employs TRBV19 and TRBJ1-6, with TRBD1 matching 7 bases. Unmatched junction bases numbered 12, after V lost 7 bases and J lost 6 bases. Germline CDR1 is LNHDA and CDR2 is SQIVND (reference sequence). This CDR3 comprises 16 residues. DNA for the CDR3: TGTGCCAGTACCCTCGTCGGGACAGACGGTAATTCACCCCTCCACTTT. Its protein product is CASTLVGTDGNSPLHF. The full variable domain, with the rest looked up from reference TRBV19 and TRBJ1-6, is DGGITQSPKYLFRKEGQNVTLSCEQNLNHDAMYWYRQDPGQGLRLIYYSQIVNDFQKGDIAEGYSVSREKKESFPLTVTSAQKNPTAFYLCASTLVGTDGNSPLHFGNGTRLTVT.

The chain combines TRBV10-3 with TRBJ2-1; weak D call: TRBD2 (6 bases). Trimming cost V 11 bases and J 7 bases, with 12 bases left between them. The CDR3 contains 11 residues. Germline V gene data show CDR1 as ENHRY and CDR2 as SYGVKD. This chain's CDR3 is CASLAVNEQFF. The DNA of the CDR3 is TGTGCCTCTTTAGCGGTAAATGAGCAGTTCTTC.

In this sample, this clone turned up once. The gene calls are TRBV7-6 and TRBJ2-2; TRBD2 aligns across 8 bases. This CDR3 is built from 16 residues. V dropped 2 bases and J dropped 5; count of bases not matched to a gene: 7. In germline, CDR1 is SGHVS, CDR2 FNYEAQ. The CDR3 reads CASSLNVLAVTGELFF. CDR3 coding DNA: TGTGCCAGCAGCTTAAACGTACTAGCGGTAACCGGGGAGCTGTTTTTT.

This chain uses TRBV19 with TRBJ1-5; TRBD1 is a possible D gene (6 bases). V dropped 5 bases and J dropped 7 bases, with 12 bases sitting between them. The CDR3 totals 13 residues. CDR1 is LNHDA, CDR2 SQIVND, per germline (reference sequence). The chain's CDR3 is CASSPGQLQPQHF. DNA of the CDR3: TGTGCCAGTAGTCCAGGACAGTTACAGCCCCAGCATTTT.

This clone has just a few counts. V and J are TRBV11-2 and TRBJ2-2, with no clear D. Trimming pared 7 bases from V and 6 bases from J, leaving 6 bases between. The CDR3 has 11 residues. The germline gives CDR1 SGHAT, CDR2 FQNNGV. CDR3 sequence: CASTVSGELFF. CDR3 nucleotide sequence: TGTGCCAGCACAGTCTCCGGGGAGCTGTTTTTT.

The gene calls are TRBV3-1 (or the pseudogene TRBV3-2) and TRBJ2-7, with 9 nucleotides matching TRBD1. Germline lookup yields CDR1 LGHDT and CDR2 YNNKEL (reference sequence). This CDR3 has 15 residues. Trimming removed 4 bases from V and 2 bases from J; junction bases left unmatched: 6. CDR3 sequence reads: CASSRPGTGTYEQYF. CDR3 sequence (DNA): TGTGCCAGCAGCCGCCCCGGGACAGGGACCTACGAGCAGTACTTC.